This T cell receptor (beta chain) was captured in a study of blood T cell repertoires in COVID-19. Clones were sequenced by immunoSEQ multiplex PCR, and TCRdb holds only the in-frame ones, with some missing. The profile covers about 300,000 clones, with about 90% appearing a single time and 1.8% taken by the ten largest. V lost 4 bases, J lost 4 bases, and 11 bases lay in between. The CDR3 has 14 amino acids. CDR1 is ENHRY, CDR2 SYGVKD, per germline. The specimen sequenced was peripheral blood. The TCR sequence derives from a woman younger than 45 with COVID-19, enrolled during active disease. The V gene is TRBV10-3, the J gene TRBJ1-5; D perhaps matches TRBD1 (5 bases). CDR3 region: CAISVSGQNQPQHF. The DNA for the CDR3 is TGTGCCATCAGTGTTTCAGGGCAGAATCAGCCCCAGCATTTT.